This T cell receptor (beta chain) was obtained from a study of CD8 T cells in Susac syndrome (dated by TCRdb to about 2019). At the level of the whole study: The study used repertoire sequencing to test whether antigen drove CD8+ T cell activation and differentiation in Susac syndrome. CD8+ T cell repertoire clonality was compared between over 9 healthy donors, roughly 14 Susac syndrome patients and approximately 16 multiple sclerosis patients.

RNA was extracted with the RNeasy kit and 0.5 to 1 ug was reverse transcribed using random hexamers. TCR beta CDR3 regions were amplified with the immunoSEQ multiplex PCR assay covering 54 Vbeta and 13 Jbeta segments. To correct PCR amplification bias, a synthetic template baseline was used for both primer optimization and computational correction. The original pipeline was this. Reads were assigned to V, D and J genes according to IMGT and analyzed in immunoSEQ Analyzer, with only productive sequences retained. Clonality was calculated as one minus the Shannon entropy normalized by log2 of the number of productive unique sequences. Public and private clones were assessed among the 100 most prevalent clones of each patient and control. Susac-specific clones were defined as absent from healthy and MS cohorts, around 980 published viral clones and other ImmuneACCESS disease sequences. The raw public reads went through TCRdb reprocessing: fastp at Q25, MiXCR clone calling, in-frame beta chains kept. One record per CDR3 amino acid sequence lists the most common genes and DNA. The V and J calls shown here were made by TCRdb, not taken from the authors' results. The sample table lists roughly 200,000 distinct CDR3 sequences, approximately 95% of them with a count of one. The top ten hold roughly 0.16% of the sample.

To note about this clonotype: Its target antigen remains unknown. Base qualities are not recorded, but no much larger clone differs from it by a single base.

V lost 0 bases and J lost 7 bases; the stretch between them is 17 bases long. The CDR3 contains 15 residues, cysteine and phenylalanine counted. The kept DNA is CDR3 alone, 45 bases in frame from the first base. CDR1 is given as SGDLS and CDR2 as YYNGEE, both from the germline V gene. The full study reports these points: The number of individuals in the TCR sequencing and HLA analysis was recognized as being relatively small.

High-throughput TCR beta sequencing profiled peripheral blood CD8+ and CD4+ T cells from healthy donors, Susac syndrome patients and multiple sclerosis patients. Treatment-naive patients with stable or active relapsing-remitting disease fulfilling revised McDonald criteria were used as multiple sclerosis controls. Bulk CD8+ and CD4+ T cells were purified by magnetic negative isolation, whereas CD8+ TEMRA cells were enriched by FACS. Blood was collected in EDTA tubes and processed within 24 hours, with PBMCs isolated through density gradient centrifugation. PBMCs intended for TCR sequencing were cryopreserved in liquid nitrogen and thawed later in a water bath at 37 degrees C. Purity of sorted or isolated CD4+, CD8+ and CD8+ TEMRA cells was at least 90%.

The sequenced sample consisted of CD8+ T cells from PBMCs. This chain joins TRBV9 to TRBJ2-7, with no D gene named confidently. This receptor was identified in a human donor with multiple sclerosis. The CDR3 loop reads CASSVEQVTLREQYF. Read as DNA, the sequence is TGTGCCAGCAGCGTAGAGCAGGTAACCCTACGAGAGCAGTACTTC.